One sample yielded the 25 T cell receptor beta chains listed below, sequenced in a study of T-cell memory formation after mild COVID-19. TCRdb re-called the 5' RACE reads through MiXCR, storing one row per CDR3 protein. The sample records fewer than 500,000 distinct CDR3 sequences, approximately 23% being singletons. The specimen sequenced was PBMCs or a T cell subset sorted from them (not recorded which). The receptors originated from an adult woman who had mild COVID-19 (a few samples of this study predate the infection). Cell type and time point are not known.

A few counts support this clonotype. V and J are TRBV7-2 and TRBJ2-5, with no clear D. V lost 5 bases and J lost 5, with 15 bases in between. Looked up from germline, CDR1 is SGHTA and CDR2 is FQGNSA. This CDR3 contains 14 residues. This CDR3 is CASSPALILETQYF. The CDR3 DNA sequence: TGTGCCAGCAGCCCAGCGTTGATTTTGGAGACCCAGTACTTC.

This rearrangement joins TRBV20-1 to TRBJ2-1; the match to TRBD2 covers 9 bases. CDR3 length: 17 amino acids. Germline V gene lookup returns CDR1 DFQATT and CDR2 SNEGSKA (reference sequence). Unmatched junction bases numbered 7, after V lost 0 bases and J lost 1 base. CDR3 DNA sequence: TGCAGTGCTAGAGATTCCCGGCTAGCGGGGTCCTACAATGAGCAGTTCTTC. Its protein product is CSARDSRLAGSYNEQFF.

The rearrangement links TRBV27 to TRBJ1-4; 7 bases match TRBD1. Germline V lookup: CDR1 MNHEY, CDR2 SMNVEV (reference sequence). Trimming cost V 8 bases and J 7 bases; bases outside gene matches: 16. The CDR3 consists of 16 residues. DNA for the CDR3: TGTGCCAGCGCTAAAACAGGGGACATTCGGGGTGAAAAACTGTTTTTT. Translation gives CASAKTGDIRGEKLFF.

A few counts support this clonotype. The gene calls are TRBV12-3 or TRBV12-4 and TRBJ2-7; no firm D call. V was pared by 2 bases and J by 6 bases, with 8 bases between. The CDR3 extends over 12 amino acids. CDR3 nucleotides: TGTGCCAGCAGTTTATTCCGGACCGAGCAGTACTTC. Its translation: CASSLFRTEQYF.

CDR3 loop: CASSLPVSGGAYNEQFF. CDR3 nucleotide sequence: TGCGCCAGCAGCTTGCCCGTAAGCGGGGGGGCGTACAATGAGCAGTTCTTC. J is TRBJ2-1 and V is TRBV5-1; 10 nucleotides line up with TRBD2. The germline V gene has CDR1 SGHRS and CDR2 YFSETQ. The CDR3 is 17 residues long. V lost 1 base to trimming and J lost 4 bases; unmatched junction nucleotides: 8. The whole variable domain, remainder taken from reference TRBV5-1 and TRBJ2-1, is KAGVTQTPRYLIKTRGQQVTLSCSPISGHRSVSWYQQTPGQGLQFLFEYFSETQRNKGNFPGRFSGRQFSNSRSEMNVSTLELGDSALYLCASSLPVSGGAYNEQFFGPGTRLTVL.

This clonotype has a handful of counts. The chain is built from TRBV5-1 and TRBJ2-5; 8 nucleotides agree with TRBD1. Germline assignment: CDR1 SGHRS and CDR2 YFSETQ. V was clipped by 2 bases and J by 5 bases; unmatched bases: 5. The CDR3 is 14 amino acids. CDR3 DNA sequence: TGCGCCAGCAGCTTACCAGGGGGCGTTGAGACCCAGTACTTC. This translates into CASSLPGGVETQYF.

This clonotype was counted a few times. CDR3 loop: CASSPIRTDEAFF. CDR3 bases: TGTGCCAGCAGCCCCATTCGGACAGATGAAGCTTTCTTT. The chain recombines TRBV12-3 or TRBV12-4 with TRBJ1-1; TRBD1 is a possible D gene (6 bases). Deletions cut 6 bases from V and 7 bases from J, with 15 bases between. The CDR3 loop spans 13 amino acids.

In this sample, this clonotype turned up a few times. The chain uses TRBV11-2 and TRBJ2-2; tentatively, D is TRBD2 (5 bases). V lost 4 bases to trimming and J lost 6 bases, with 12 bases between them. The germline gives CDR1 SGHAT, CDR2 FQNNGV. The CDR3 totals 14 residues. The CDR3, as DNA: TGTGCCAGCAGCTCCTCTACTAGAGCCGGGGAGCTGTTTTTT. Encoded protein: CASSSSTRAGELFF.

This chain uses TRBV12-3 or TRBV12-4 with TRBJ2-7; 7 bases agree with TRBD1. Germline trimming cut 3 bases from V and 0 bases from J; bases unmatched to any gene: 5. The length of the CDR3 is 15 residues. CDR3 region: CASSLPGQSSYEQYF. CDR3 DNA sequence: TGTGCCAGCAGTTTGCCGGGACAGTCCTCCTACGAGCAGTACTTC.

This clonotype was recorded only once. V is TRBV12-3 or TRBV12-4 and J is TRBJ2-3; 8 bases fit TRBD1. Trimming removed 5 bases from V and 3 bases from J; junction bases left unmatched: 7. The CDR3 has 15 amino acids. The CDR3 is CASSPDRAVTDTQYF. In nucleotides, the CDR3 is TGTGCCAGCAGTCCGGACAGGGCGGTGACAGATACGCAGTATTTT.

Only one count was recorded for this clonotype. The rearrangement uses TRBV11-1 and TRBJ2-1, with 8 bases matching TRBD1. V trimming: 6 bases; J trimming: 6 bases; junction bases outside the gene matches: 4. Germline CDR1 and CDR2: SGHAT and FQDESV (reference sequence). The CDR3 consists of 13 residues. In DNA, the CDR3 is TGTGCCAGCAGGACAGGGGCTAGCAATGAGCAGTTCTTC. This gives the protein CASRTGASNEQFF.

The chain joins TRBV12-3 or TRBV12-4 to TRBJ1-6, with TRBD1 matching 8 bases. The CDR3 consists of 14 residues. The V gene end was trimmed by 3 bases and the J gene end by 7 bases; junction bases not matched to a gene: 2. Here the CDR3 reads CASSFYRGNSPLHF. DNA of the CDR3: TGTGCCAGCAGTTTCTACAGGGGGAATTCACCCCTCCACTTT.

The rearrangement uses TRBV7-9 and TRBJ2-1, with 11 bases fitting TRBD2. The CDR3 loop spans 18 amino acids. Germline CDR1 reads SEHNR; CDR2 reads FQNEAQ (reference sequence). Trimming removed 1 base from V and 3 bases from J; junction bases left unmatched: 8. CDR3 coding DNA: TGTGCCAGCAGCTTAGGGGGTCGAGGGACTAGCGGCTACAATGAGCAGTTCTTC. It specifies CASSLGGRGTSGYNEQFF.

The chain is built from TRBV4-3 and TRBJ2-3, with a tentative D call TRBD2 (6 bases). Germline V CDR1 and CDR2: LGHNA, YSLEER. Trimming removed 3 bases from V and 2 bases from J, with 9 bases in between. This CDR3 has 14 amino acids. CDR3 bases: TGCGCCAGCAGCCACGGGAGCGCCACAGATACGCAGTATTTT. As protein: CASSHGSATDTQYF.

This clonotype was detected many times. This chain joins TRBV5-5 and TRBJ2-7; 11 bases are a match to TRBD2. The CDR3 totals 15 residues. CDR1 and CDR2 from the germline V gene are SGHKS and YYEKEE (reference sequence). J lost 1 base, V lost 5 bases, and 5 bases had no gene match. CDR3 coding DNA: TGTGCCAGCAGATTTACTAGCGGGGGTTCCTACGAGCAGTACTTC. This translates into CASRFTSGGSYEQYF.

The V gene is TRBV21-1, the J gene TRBJ2-5; the table gives TRBD1 as D, unverified against the DNA. TRBV21-1 is designated a pseudogene. The CDR3 runs to 14 residues. The DNA of the CDR3 is TGTGCCAGCAGCAAAGTGACGACAGAAGAGACCCAGTACTTC. The encoded protein is CASSKVTTEETQYF.

About this clonotype itself: The junction departs from germline at one end; a sequencing error may be responsible. This chain uses TRBV30 with TRBJ2-1; 11 bases fit TRBD1. The CDR3 spans 14 residues. Looked up from germline, CDR1 is GTSNPN and CDR2 is SVGIG (reference sequence). CDR3 protein: CAWSVQTGQGAKVF. The CDR3 DNA reads as TGTGCCTGGAGTGTACAGACCGGACAGGGGGCAAAGGTCTTC.

The V gene is TRBV5-6, the J gene TRBJ2-7; tentatively, D is TRBD2 (6 bases). Trimming removed 3 bases at V and 3 bases at J, with 16 bases between. The CDR3 runs 15 residues. The germline V gene encodes CDR1 SGHDT and CDR2 YYEEEE. In nucleotides, the CDR3 is TGTGCCAGCAGCTCTGTGGGCGGGGCCGGCTACGAGCAGTACTTC. Translated: CASSSVGGAGYEQYF.

The V and J genes are TRBV7-2 and TRBJ2-1, with TRBD2 identical over 9 bases. CDR1 is SGHTA and CDR2 is FQGNSA in the germline V gene. The CDR3 has 16 residues. The V and J ends lost 6 bases and 9 bases, in that order; junction bases with no gene match: 15. The CDR3 reads CASRPLIASGEREQFF. Written as DNA, the CDR3 is TGTGCCAGCAGACCGCTCATAGCTAGCGGGGAACGTGAGCAGTTCTTC.

This clonotype turned up a few times. J is TRBJ2-3 and V is TRBV20-1; D may be TRBD1 or TRBD2 (6 bases each). Germline CDR1 reads DFQATT; CDR2 reads SNEGSKA (reference sequence). V was shortened by 6 bases and J by 5 bases, with 21 bases between the two germline ends. CDR3 length equals 15 residues. CDR3 loop: CSARTEGGHKDTQYF. DNA of the CDR3: TGCAGTGCAAGGACAGAGGGGGGCCACAAAGATACGCAGTATTTT.

This clonotype has a handful of counts. The V and J genes are TRBV6-2 or TRBV6-3 and TRBJ2-1; TRBD2 agrees at 12 bases. Germline CDR1 reads MNHEY; CDR2 reads SVGEGT. The V and J ends lost 6 bases and 8 bases, in that order; junction bases with no gene match: 2. This CDR3 has 13 amino acids. The CDR3 protein is CASRTSGSDEQFF. CDR3 in DNA: TGTGCCAGCAGGACTAGCGGGAGCGATGAGCAGTTCTTC.

The table lists this clonotype with a few counts. The chain couples TRBV7-2 to TRBJ1-1; 8 positions match TRBD1. J was trimmed by 5 bases and V by 5 bases; bases with no gene match: 4. The CDR3 contains 13 residues. Germline V gene sequence: CDR1 SGHTA, CDR2 FQGNSA. The CDR3 protein is CASSQGARTEAFF. The CDR3 nucleotides read TGTGCCAGCAGCCAGGGGGCGCGGACTGAAGCTTTCTTT.

This chain connects TRBV7-6 to TRBJ1-1; no clear D gene. Germline CDR1 reads SGHVS; CDR2 reads FNYEAQ. The V end was cut by 5 bases, the J end by 0 bases, with 13 bases between. The CDR3 is made up of 15 amino acids. The CDR3 sequence is CASSLYGNLNTEAFF. The CDR3 DNA follows: TGTGCCAGCAGCCTCTACGGGAATTTGAACACTGAAGCTTTCTTT.

V and J are TRBV9 and TRBJ1-1; tentative D call: TRBD1 (6 bases). CDR3 length: 16 amino acids. The germline V and J ends were trimmed by 0 bases and 1 base, with 13 bases remaining between them. Per the germline V gene, CDR1 is SGDLS and CDR2 is YYNGEE. The CDR3 is CASSVGAGQWNTEAFF. CDR3 coding DNA: TGTGCCAGCAGCGTAGGAGCCGGACAGTGGAACACTGAAGCTTTCTTT. The variable domain in full, completed from reference TRBV9 and TRBJ1-1, reads DSGVTQTPKHLITATGQRVTLRCSPRSGDLSVYWYQQSLDQGLQFLIQYYNGEERAKGNILERFSAQQFPDLHSELNLSSLELGDSALYFCASSVGAGQWNTEAFFGQGTRLTVV.

This clonotype was observed a handful of times. J is TRBJ2-3 and V is TRBV12-3 or TRBV12-4, with 10 bases aligning to TRBD2. This CDR3 is 17 amino acids long. The J segment lost 4 bases and the V segment lost 3 bases, leaving 10 bases of the junction unmatched. The CDR3 DNA follows: TGTGCCAGCAGTTTCCCCCGGAGCGGGAGGGCCTCAGATACGCAGTATTTT. Residues: CASSFPRSGRASDTQYF.